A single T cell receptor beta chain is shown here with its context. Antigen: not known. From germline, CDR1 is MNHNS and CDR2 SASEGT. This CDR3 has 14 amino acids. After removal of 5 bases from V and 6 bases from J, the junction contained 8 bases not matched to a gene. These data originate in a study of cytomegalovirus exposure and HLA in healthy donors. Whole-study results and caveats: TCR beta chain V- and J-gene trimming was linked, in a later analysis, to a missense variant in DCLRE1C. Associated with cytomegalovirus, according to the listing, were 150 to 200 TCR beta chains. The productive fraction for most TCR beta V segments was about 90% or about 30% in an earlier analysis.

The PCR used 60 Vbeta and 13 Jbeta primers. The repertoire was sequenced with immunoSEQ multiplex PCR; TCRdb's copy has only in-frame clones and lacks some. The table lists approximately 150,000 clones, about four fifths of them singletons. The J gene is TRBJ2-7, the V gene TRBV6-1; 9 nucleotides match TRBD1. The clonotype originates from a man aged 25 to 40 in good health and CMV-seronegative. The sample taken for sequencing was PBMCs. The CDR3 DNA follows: TGTGCCAGCAGTTATCTGGGACAGGGTGGCGAGCAGTACTTC. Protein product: CASSYLGQGGEQYF.